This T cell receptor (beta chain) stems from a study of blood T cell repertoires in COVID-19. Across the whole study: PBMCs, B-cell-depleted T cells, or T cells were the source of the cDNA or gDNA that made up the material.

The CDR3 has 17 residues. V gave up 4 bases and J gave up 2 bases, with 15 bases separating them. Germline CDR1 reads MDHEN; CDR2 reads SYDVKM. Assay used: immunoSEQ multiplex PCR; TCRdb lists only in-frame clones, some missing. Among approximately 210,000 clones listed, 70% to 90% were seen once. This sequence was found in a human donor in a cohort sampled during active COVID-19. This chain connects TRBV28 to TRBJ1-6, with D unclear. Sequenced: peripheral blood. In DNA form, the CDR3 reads TGTGCCAGCAGTTACTGGGCGGCGGGTCCCTATAATTCACCCCTCCACTTT. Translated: CASSYWAAGPYNSPLHF.